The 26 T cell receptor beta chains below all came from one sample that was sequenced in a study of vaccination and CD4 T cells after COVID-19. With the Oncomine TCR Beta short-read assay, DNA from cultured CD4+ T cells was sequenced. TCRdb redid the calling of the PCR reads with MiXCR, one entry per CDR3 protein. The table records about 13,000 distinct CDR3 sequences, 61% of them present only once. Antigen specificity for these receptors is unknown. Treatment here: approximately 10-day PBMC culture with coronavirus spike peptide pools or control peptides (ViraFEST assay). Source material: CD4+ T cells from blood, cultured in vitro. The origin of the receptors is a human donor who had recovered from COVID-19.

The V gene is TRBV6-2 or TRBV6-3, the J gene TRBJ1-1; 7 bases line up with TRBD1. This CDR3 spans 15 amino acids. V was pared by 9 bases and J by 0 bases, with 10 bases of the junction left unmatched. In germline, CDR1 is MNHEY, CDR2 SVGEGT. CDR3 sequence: CASAPRQGLNTEAFF. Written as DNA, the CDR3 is TGTGCCAGTGCACCGAGACAGGGCCTGAACACTGAAGCTTTCTTT.

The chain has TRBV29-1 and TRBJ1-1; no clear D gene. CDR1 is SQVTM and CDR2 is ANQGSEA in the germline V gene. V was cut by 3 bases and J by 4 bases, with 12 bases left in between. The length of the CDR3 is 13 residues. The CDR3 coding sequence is TGCAGCGTTGAGGTAGGGCGCGGCACTGAAGCTTTCTTT. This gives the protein CSVEVGRGTEAFF.

Written as DNA, the CDR3 is TGTGCCTGGAGTGCGCGGGGGGGCCTAGATACGCAGTATTTT. Amino acids: CAWSARGGLDTQYF. The V gene is TRBV30, the J gene TRBJ2-3; 9 nucleotides match TRBD2. The CDR3 is 14 residues long. Losses at the gene ends were 1 base for V and 5 bases for J; bases not matched to a gene: 4. CDR1 and CDR2 from the germline V gene are GTSNPN and SVGIG (reference sequence).

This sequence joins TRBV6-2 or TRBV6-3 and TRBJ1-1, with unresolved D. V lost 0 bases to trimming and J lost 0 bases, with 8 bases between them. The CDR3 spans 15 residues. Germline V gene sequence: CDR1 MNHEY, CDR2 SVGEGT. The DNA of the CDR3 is TGTGCCAGCAGTTACTCGGTCAGAATGAACACTGAAGCTTTCTTT. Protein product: CASSYSVRMNTEAFF.

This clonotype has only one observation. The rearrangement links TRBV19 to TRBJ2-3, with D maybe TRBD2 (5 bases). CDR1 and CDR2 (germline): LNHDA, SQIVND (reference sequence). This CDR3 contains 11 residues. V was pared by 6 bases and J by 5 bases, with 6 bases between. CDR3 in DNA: TGTGCCAGTAGAAGCGGAGATACGCAGTATTTT. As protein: CASRSGDTQYF.

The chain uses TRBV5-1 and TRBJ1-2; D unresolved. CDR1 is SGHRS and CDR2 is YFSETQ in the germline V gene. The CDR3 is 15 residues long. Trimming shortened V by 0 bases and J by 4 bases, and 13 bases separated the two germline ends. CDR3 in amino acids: CASSLATSTPYGYTF. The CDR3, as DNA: TGCGCCAGCAGCTTGGCGACGTCAACTCCCTATGGCTACACCTTC.

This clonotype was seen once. Here the CDR3 reads CASRRVGGSTEAFF. In DNA form, the CDR3 reads TGTGCCAGTAGACGAGTAGGGGGAAGCACTGAAGCTTTCTTT. The chain employs TRBV19 and TRBJ1-1; possible D gene TRBD1, 6 bases. Germline V lookup: CDR1 LNHDA, CDR2 SQIVND (reference sequence). Trimming took 6 bases from V and 4 from J, leaving 15 bases between them. This CDR3 contains 14 residues. The complete variable domain, with remaining parts taken from reference TRBV19 and TRBJ1-1, reads DGGITQSPKYLFRKEGQNVTLSCEQNLNHDAMYWYRQDPGQGLRLIYYSQIVNDFQKGDIAEGYSVSREKKESFPLTVTSAQKNPTAFYLCASRRVGGSTEAFFGQGTRLTVV.

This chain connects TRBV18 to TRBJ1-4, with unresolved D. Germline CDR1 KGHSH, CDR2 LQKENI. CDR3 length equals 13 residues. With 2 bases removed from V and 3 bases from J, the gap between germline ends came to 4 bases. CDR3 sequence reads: CASSPMANEKLFF. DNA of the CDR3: TGTGCCAGCTCACCAATGGCTAATGAAAAACTGTTTTTT.

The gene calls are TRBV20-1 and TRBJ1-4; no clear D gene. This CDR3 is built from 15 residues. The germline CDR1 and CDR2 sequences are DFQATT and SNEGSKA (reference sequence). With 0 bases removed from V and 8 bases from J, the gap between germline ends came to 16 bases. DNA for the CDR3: TGCAGTGCTAGAGATCGCGGGATCGTGGGGGAAAAACTGTTTTTT. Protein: CSARDRGIVGEKLFF.

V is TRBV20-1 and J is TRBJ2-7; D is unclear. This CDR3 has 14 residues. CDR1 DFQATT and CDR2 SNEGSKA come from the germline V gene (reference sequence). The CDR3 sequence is CSAILSVLRNEQYF. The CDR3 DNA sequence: TGCAGCGCCATTCTCTCCGTATTGCGGAACGAGCAGTACTTC.

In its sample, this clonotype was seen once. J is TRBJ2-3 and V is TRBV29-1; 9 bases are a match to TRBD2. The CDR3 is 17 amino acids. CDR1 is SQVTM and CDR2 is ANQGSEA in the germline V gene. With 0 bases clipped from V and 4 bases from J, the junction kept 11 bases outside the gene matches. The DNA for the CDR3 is TGCAGCGTTGAAGACGGAGGGCTAGCGGGAAATCCAGATACGCAGTATTTT. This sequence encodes CSVEDGGLAGNPDTQYF.

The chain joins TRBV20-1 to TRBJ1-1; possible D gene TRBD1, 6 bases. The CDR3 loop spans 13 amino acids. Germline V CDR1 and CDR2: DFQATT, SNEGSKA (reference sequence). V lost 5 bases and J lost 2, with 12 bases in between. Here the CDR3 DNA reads TGCAGTGCTCTCCTGGACAGTAACACTGAAGCTTTCTTT. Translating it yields CSALLDSNTEAFF.

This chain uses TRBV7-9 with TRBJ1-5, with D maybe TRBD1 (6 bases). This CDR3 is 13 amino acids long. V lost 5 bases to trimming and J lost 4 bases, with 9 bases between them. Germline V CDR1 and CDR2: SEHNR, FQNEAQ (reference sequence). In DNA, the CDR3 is TGTGCCAGCAGCACAGGGATTAATCAGCCCCAGCATTTT. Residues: CASSTGINQPQHF.

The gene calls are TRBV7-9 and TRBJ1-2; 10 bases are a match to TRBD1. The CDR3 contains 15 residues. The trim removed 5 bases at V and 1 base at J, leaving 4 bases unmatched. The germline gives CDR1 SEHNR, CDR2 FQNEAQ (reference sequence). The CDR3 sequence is CASSTDRGLNYGYTF. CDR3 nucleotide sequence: TGTGCCAGCAGCACAGACAGGGGGCTTAACTATGGCTACACCTTC.

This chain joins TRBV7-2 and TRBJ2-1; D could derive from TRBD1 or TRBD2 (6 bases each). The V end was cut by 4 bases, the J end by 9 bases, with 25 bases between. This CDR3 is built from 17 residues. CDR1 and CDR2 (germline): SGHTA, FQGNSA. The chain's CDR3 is CASSSGVSLGGNSEQFF. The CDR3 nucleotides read TGTGCCAGCAGCTCCGGAGTCTCTCTAGGGGGGAACTCTGAGCAGTTCTTC.

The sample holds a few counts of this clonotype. The CDR3 region has the DNA TGTGCCTGGAACAGGGCGCAGGATCAGCCCCAGCATTTT. Its translation is CAWNRAQDQPQHF. J is TRBJ1-5 and V is TRBV30; maybe TRBD1 (6 bases). Trimming took off 4 bases at V and 5 bases at J, with 12 bases between the two ends. CDR3 length equals 13 residues. Per the germline V gene, CDR1 is GTSNPN and CDR2 is SVGIG (reference sequence).

CDR3 sequence reads: CASSSGGQLNTEAFF. Here the CDR3 DNA reads TGTGCCAGCAGCTCGGGGGGACAGTTGAACACTGAAGCTTTCTTT. The V gene is TRBV5-6, the J gene TRBJ1-1; 7 nucleotides line up with TRBD1. Germline-derived CDR1 and CDR2 are SGHDT and YYEEEE. The CDR3 runs 15 residues. After removal of 3 bases from V and 0 bases from J, the junction contained 5 bases not matched to a gene.

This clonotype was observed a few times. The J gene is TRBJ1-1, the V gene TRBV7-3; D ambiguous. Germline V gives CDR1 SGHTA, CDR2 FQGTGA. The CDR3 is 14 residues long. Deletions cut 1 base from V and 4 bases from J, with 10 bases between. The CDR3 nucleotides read TGTGCCAGCAGCTTAAGGCCTACTTCCACTGAAGCTTTCTTT. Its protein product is CASSLRPTSTEAFF.

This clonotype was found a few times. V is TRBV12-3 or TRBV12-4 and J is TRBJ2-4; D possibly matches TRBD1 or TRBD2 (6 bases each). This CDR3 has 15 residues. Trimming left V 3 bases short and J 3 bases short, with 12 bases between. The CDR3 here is CASSFRGDGKNIQYF. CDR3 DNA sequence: TGTGCCAGCAGTTTTAGGGGGGATGGCAAAAACATTCAGTACTTC.

The CDR3: CASRPAAGRTDTQYF. Written as DNA, the CDR3 is TGTGCCAGTAGACCGGCAGCGGGACGGACAGATACGCAGTATTTT. The chain carries TRBV19 and TRBJ2-3; 7 bases map to TRBD2. The CDR3 spans 15 residues. Trimming took 6 bases from V and 3 from J; bases not matched to a gene: 9. Germline-derived CDR1 and CDR2 are LNHDA and SQIVND (reference sequence).

CDR3 nucleotide sequence: TGTGCCAGCAGTTCCTTGGGGACCCCTCATGGCTACACCTTC. Protein: CASSSLGTPHGYTF. The rearrangement joins TRBV27 to TRBJ1-2, with D perhaps matching TRBD1 (5 bases). Germline V gives CDR1 MNHEY, CDR2 SMNVEV (reference sequence). V lost 4 bases to trimming and J lost 6 bases, with 15 bases between them. This CDR3 is 14 amino acids long.

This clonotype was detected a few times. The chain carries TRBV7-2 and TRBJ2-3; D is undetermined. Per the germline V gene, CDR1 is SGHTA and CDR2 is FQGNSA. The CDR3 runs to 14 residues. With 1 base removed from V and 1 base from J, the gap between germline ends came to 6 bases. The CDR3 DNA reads TGTGCCAGCAGCTTAGGTCACGGCACAGATACGCAGTATTTT. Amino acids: CASSLGHGTDTQYF.

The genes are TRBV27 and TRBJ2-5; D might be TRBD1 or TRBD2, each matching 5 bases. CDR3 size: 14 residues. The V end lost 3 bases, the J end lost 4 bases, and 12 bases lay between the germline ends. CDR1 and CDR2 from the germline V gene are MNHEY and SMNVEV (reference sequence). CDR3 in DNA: TGTGCCAGCAGTTTCCTGGGGGAGCGAGAGACCCAGTACTTC. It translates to CASSFLGERETQYF.

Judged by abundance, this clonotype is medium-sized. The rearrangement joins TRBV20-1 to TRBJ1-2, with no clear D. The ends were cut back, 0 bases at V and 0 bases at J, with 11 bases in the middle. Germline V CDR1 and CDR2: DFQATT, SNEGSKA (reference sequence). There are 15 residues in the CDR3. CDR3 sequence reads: CSARDPKDPNYGYTF. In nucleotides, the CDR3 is TGCAGTGCTAGAGATCCGAAAGATCCTAACTATGGCTACACCTTC.

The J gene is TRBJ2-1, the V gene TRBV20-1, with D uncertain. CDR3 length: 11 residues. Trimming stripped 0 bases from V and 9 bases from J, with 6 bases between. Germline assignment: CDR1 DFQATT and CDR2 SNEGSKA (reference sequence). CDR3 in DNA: TGCAGTGCTAGAGATCTGTCTGAGCAGTTCTTC. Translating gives CSARDLSEQFF.

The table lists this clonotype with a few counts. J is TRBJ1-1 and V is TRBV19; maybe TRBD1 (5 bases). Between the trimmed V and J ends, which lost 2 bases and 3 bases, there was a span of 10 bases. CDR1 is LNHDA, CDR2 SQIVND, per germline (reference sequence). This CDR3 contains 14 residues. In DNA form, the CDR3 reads TGTGCCAGTAGTATACGCAGGGAAGACACTGAAGCTTTCTTT. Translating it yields CASSIRREDTEAFF.